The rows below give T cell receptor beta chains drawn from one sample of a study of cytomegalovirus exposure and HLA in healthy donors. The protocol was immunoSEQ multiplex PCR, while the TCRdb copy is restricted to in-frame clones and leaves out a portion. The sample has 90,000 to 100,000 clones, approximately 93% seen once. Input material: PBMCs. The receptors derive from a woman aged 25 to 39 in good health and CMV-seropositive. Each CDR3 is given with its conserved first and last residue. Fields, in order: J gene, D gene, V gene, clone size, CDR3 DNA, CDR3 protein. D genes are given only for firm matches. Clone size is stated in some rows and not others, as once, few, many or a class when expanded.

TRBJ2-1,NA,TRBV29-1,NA,TGCAGCGTTGAAGATCGTCTCCTGTCCTACAATGAGCAGTTCTTC,CSVEDRLLSYNEQFF
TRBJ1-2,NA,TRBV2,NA,TGTGCCAGCAGTGGGGCAGCTTTCTATGGCTACACCTTC,CASSGAAFYGYTF
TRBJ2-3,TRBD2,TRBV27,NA,TGTGCCAGCAGCCTGACTAGCGGGACGTCCCGGGGGGATACGCAGTATTTT,CASSLTSGTSRGDTQYF
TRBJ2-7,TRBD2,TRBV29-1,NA,TGCAGCGACGGGTGGGGACTAGCGGGAGGAGAATCCTACGAGCAGTACTTC,CSDGWGLAGGESYEQYF
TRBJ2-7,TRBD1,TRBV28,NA,TGTGCCAGCAGTACCACAGGGGGTTACGAGCAGTACTTC,CASSTTGGYEQYF
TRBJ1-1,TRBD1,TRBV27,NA,TGTGCCAGCAACCAGGGGGCAGGGAGGATAGGGAACACTGAAGCTTTCTTT,CASNQGAGRIGNTEAFF
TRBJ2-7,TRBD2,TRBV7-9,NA,TGTGCCAGCAGCTTAGTCATACTCGGCGGGGGTGACTACGAGCAGTACTTC,CASSLVILGGGDYEQYF
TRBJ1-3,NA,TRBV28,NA,TGTGCGAGCAGTTATTTTAGGCCCCTAGCTCCGGGAGGAAACACCATATATTTT,CASSYFRPLAPGGNTIYF
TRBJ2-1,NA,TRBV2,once,TGTGCCAGCAGCACCCCCTTGCGTAATGAGCAGTTCTTC,CASSTPLRNEQFF
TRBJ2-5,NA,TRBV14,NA,TGTGCCAGCAGCCAAGACGTGTCAGAATTCCAAGAGACCCAGTACTTC,CASSQDVSEFQETQYF
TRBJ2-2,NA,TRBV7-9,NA,TGTGCCAGCAGCCTCCCCCCGGGCGGGAAACCATCCGGGGAGCTGTTTTTT,CASSLPPGGKPSGELFF
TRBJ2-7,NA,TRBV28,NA,TGTGCCAGTGCCGGACATCCCTCCTACGAGCAGTACTTC,CASAGHPSYEQYF
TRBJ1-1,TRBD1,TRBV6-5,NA,TGTGCCAGCAGTACTACAGGGGGCGGTGTCTCTGAAGCTTTCTTT,CASSTTGGGVSEAFF
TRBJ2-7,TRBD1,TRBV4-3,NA,TGCGCCAGCAGCCAGCGGACAGGGGCCTACGAGCAGTACTTC,CASSQRTGAYEQYF
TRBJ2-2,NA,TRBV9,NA,TGTGCCAGCAGCCCCCGACAGGTTCTTTTCCGGGACACCGGGGAGCTGTTTTTT,CASSPRQVLFRDTGELFF
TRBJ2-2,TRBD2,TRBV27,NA,TGTGCCAGCAGTTACCAGGGACTAGCGGGAAACACCGGGGAGCTGTTTTTT,CASSYQGLAGNTGELFF
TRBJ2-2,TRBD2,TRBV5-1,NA,TGCGCCAGCAGCTTGGACGGGAGGCGCACCGGGGAGCTGTTTTTT,CASSLDGRRTGELFF
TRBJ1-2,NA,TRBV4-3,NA,TGCGCCAGCAGCCAAGATACAGGGTCGGTGGGGGGCTACACCTTC,CASSQDTGSVGGYTF
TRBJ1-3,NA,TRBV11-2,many,TGTGCCAGCAGCTTATCATTCAGCTCTGGAAACACCATATATTTT,CASSLSFSSGNTIYF
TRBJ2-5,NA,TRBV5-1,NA,TGCGCCAGCAGCTTGGACAGGAATCAAGAGACCCAGTACTTC,CASSLDRNQETQYF
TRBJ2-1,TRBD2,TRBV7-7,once,TGTGCCAGCAGCTTAGGGGTGACTAGCGGGACGAATGAGCAGTTCTTC,CASSLGVTSGTNEQFF
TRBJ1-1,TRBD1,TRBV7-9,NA,TGTGCCAGCAGGACAGGGGATAACACTGAAGCTTTCTTT,CASRTGDNTEAFF
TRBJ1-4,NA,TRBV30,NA,TGTGCCTGGAGTATCCCGATCGGTGGTTTTGAACGACTGTTTTTT,CAWSIPIGGFERLFF
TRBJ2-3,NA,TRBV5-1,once,TGCGCCAGCAGCTTATCAGGGGTGGATACGCAGTATTTT,CASSLSGVDTQYF
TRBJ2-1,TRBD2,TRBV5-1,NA,TGCGCCAGCAGCTCCGGGACTAGCTGGAATGAGCAGTTCTTC,CASSSGTSWNEQFF
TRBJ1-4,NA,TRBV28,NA,TGTGCCAGCAGTCAGGCGGGGGTGCGTGAAAAACTGTTTTTT,CASSQAGVREKLFF
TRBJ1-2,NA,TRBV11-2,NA,TGTGCCAGCAGCTTTTCGGCGGGACTCTATGGCTACACCTTC,CASSFSAGLYGYTF
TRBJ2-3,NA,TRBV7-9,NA,TGTGCCAGCAGCGTCCAGGGATGGAGCACAGATACGCAGTATTTT,CASSVQGWSTDTQYF
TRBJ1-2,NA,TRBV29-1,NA,TGCAGCGCCCGACAGGCAAACCTCTATGGCTACACCTTC,CSARQANLYGYTF
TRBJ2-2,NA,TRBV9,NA,TGTGCCAGCAGCGTAGTATCGGGAGAGGTTACCGGGGAGCTGTTTTTT,CASSVVSGEVTGELFF
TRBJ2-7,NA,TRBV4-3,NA,TGCGCCAGCAGCCAAGGACTCCCTTACGAGCAGTACTTC,CASSQGLPYEQYF
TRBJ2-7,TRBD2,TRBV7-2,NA,TGTGCCAGCAGCCTTTCCCTCCGGGGACTAGCGGGAGGCGGCGAGCAGTACTTC,CASSLSLRGLAGGGEQYF
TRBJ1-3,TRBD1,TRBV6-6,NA,TGTGCCAGCAGTTCCGACAGGGTCGGCACCATATATTTT,CASSSDRVGTIYF
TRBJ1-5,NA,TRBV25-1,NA,TGTGCCAGCAGTGACGGGATGAGTCAGCCCCAGCATTTT,CASSDGMSQPQHF
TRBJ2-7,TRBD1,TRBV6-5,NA,TGTGCCAGCACCCCGTGGGGACAGGGTTACGAGCAGTACTTC,CASTPWGQGYEQYF
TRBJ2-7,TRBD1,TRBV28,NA,TGTGCCAGCAGTTCGGGACAGTCAAGGTCCTACGAGCAGTACTTC,CASSSGQSRSYEQYF
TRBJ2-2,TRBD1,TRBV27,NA,TGTGCCAGCAGAAGGATTCTACCGGGACAGGGTAACACCGGGGAGCTGTTTTTT,CASRRILPGQGNTGELFF
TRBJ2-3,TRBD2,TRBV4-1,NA,TGCGCCAGCAGCCAAGAACCGGGAGGGGCAGATACGCAGTATTTT,CASSQEPGGADTQYF
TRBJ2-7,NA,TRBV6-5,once,TGTGCCAGCAGTTACTCGACAGGTTCTTTCTCCTACGAGCAGTACTTC,CASSYSTGSFSYEQYF
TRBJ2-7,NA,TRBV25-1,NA,TGTGCCAGCAGTGACCCGTATAGCAACGAGCAGTACTTC,CASSDPYSNEQYF
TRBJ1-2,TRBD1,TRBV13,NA,TGTGCCAGCAGCTCACAGGGGGCCGCGAACTATGGCTACACCTTC,CASSSQGAANYGYTF
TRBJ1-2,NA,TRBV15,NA,TGTGCCACCAGCAGAGGAACCGGGGGGGGTCAGGGCCCCTTTGGCTACACCTTC,CATSRGTGGGQGPFGYTF
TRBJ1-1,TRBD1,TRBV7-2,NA,TGTGCCAGCAGCTTAATCCTTCCCGGGACAGGGTGGGACACTGAAGCTTTCTTT,CASSLILPGTGWDTEAFF
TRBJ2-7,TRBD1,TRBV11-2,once,TGTGCCAGCAGCTTGACAGGGGGGCACTCCTACGAGCAGTACTTC,CASSLTGGHSYEQYF
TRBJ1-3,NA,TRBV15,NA,TGTGCCACCAGCACCAGGGTAACTGGAAACACCATATATTTT,CATSTRVTGNTIYF
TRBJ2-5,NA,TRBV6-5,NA,TGTGCCAGCAGTTACAGGGCAGGGGAGACCCAGTACTTC,CASSYRAGETQYF
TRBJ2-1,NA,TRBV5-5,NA,TGTGCCAGCAGCCCCGGTCCGCGGGCCCACAATGAGCAGTTCTTC,CASSPGPRAHNEQFF
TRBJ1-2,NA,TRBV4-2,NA,TGTGCCAGCAGCCCTCGACAGGATAACTATGGCTACACCTTC,CASSPRQDNYGYTF
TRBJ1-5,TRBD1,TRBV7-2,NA,TGTGCCAGCAGCTTTCGGACAGGGACAGAACAGCCCCAGCATTTT,CASSFRTGTEQPQHF
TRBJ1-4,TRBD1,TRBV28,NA,TGTGCCAGCAGAGGCCGGGACAGCCGAGAACTGTTTTTT,CASRGRDSRELFF
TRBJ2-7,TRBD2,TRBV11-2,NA,TGTGCCAGCAGCTTAACTTGGACTAGCGGGAGTTTCTACGAGCAGTACTTC,CASSLTWTSGSFYEQYF
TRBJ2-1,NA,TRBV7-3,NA,TGTGCCAGCAGCCTAGGGACAAGGCCCTACAATGAGCAGTTCTTC,CASSLGTRPYNEQFF
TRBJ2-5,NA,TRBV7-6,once,TGTGCCAGCAGCCAAACTAAGGGGGGGGAGACCCAGTACTTC,CASSQTKGGETQYF
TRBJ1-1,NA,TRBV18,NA,TGTGCCAGCTCACCACCTTCCCGACAGAACACTGAAGCTTTCTTT,CASSPPSRQNTEAFF
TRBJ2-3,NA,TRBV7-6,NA,TGTGCCAGCAGCTCCCATTACCCCGGGGAGACAGATACGCAGTATTTT,CASSSHYPGETDTQYF
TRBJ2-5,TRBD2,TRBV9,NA,TGTGCCAGCAGCCTAAGGACTAGCGCCGAGACCCAGTACTTC,CASSLRTSAETQYF
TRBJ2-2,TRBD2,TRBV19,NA,TGTGCCAGTAGCCAAGCGGGGGAAAACACCGGGGAGCTGTTTTTT,CASSQAGENTGELFF
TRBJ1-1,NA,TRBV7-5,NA,TGTGCCAGAAGCTCCTTTCTGACCCCGGGACAGGGGAACACTGAAGCTTTCTTT,CARSSFLTPGQGNTEAFF
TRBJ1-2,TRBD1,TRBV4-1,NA,TGCGCCAGCAGCCAAGAAAGTTGGACAGGGGGCTATGGCTACACCTTC,CASSQESWTGGYGYTF
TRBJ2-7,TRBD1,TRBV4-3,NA,TGCGCCAGCAGCCAAACTTACCACTACCGGGACAGCTCCTACGAGCAGTACTTC,CASSQTYHYRDSSYEQYF